This is a list of T cell receptor beta chains from one sample in a study of shared clonotypes between healthy human individuals. The data were produced by immunoSEQ multiplex PCR, yet TCRdb's version contains in-frame clones alone and is incomplete. The data contain about 480,000 clones, 79% of them singletons. Input material: PBMCs. The receptors stem from a woman in her thirties or forties in good health. Some clones in this sample may be carry-over from other donors' samples. The CDR3 runs from the conserved cysteine through the conserved F or W. The D gene is left open where the match is weak. Not every row has a clone size; where given, it reads once, few, many or a size class.

clone_size	j_call	d_call	v_call	cdr3_nt	cdr3_aa
-	TRBJ2-1	-	TRBV5-5	TGTGCCAGCAGCTTAGGCGCCCGGAGCTCCTACAATGAGCAGTTCTTC	CASSLGARSSYNEQFF
-	TRBJ2-3	-	TRBV7-3	TGTGCCAGCAGCCCCCGAGGAACTAGCACAGATACGCAGTATTTT	CASSPRGTSTDTQYF
-	TRBJ2-2	TRBD1	TRBV2	TGTGCCAGATCGACAGGGGGCCGTTCCACCGGGGAGCTGTTTTTT	CARSTGGRSTGELFF
-	TRBJ2-3	TRBD2	TRBV19	TGTGCCAGTACCCCATTTAACGCGGGAGGTACAGATACGCAGTATTTT	CASTPFNAGGTDTQYF
-	TRBJ2-5	-	TRBV5-5	TGTGCCAGCAGCTCGGCCGGGCTGCGAGTGGAGACCCAGTACTTC	CASSSAGLRVETQYF
-	TRBJ2-1	-	TRBV11-3	TGTGCCAGCAGCTTAGTGTCCAATGAGCAGTTCTTC	CASSLVSNEQFF
-	TRBJ2-3	-	TRBV19	TGTGCCAGTAGTGTCAGGGGAACAGATACGCAGTATTTT	CASSVRGTDTQYF
-	TRBJ2-5	-	TRBV11-2	TGTGCCAGCAGCTTAGCCCACCAAGAGACCCAGTACTTC	CASSLAHQETQYF
-	TRBJ1-5	-	TRBV5-6	TGTGCCAGCAGCTTGCGTGCAGGATATAGCAATCAGCCCCAGCATTTT	CASSLRAGYSNQPQHF
-	TRBJ2-3	TRBD1	TRBV7-3	TGTGCCAGCAGCTTAGACAGGGCCACAGATACGCAGTATTTT	CASSLDRATDTQYF
-	TRBJ2-7	-	TRBV19	TGTGCCAGTAGTCCCGGTGGGAGCCAATCCTACGAGCAGTACTTC	CASSPGGSQSYEQYF
many	TRBJ2-5	TRBD2	TRBV5-4	TGTGCCAGCAGCTTGGTGGCTAGCGGGGGGCAAGAGACCCAGTACTTC	CASSLVASGGQETQYF
few	TRBJ1-1	-	TRBV2	TGTGCCAGCAGGGCAAACACTGAAGCTTTCTTT	CASRANTEAFF
-	TRBJ1-1	-	TRBV6-1	TGTGCCAGCAGTGACATCCGGAACCCCGGGGGCACTGAAGCTTTCTTT	CASSDIRNPGGTEAFF
-	TRBJ1-1	-	TRBV16	TGTGCCAGCAGCCAAGGGGGGCAGCTTGAAGCTTTCTTT	CASSQGGQLEAFF
-	TRBJ1-1	TRBD1	TRBV28	TGTGCCAGCTCTTTGGTCCAGGGGGACACTGAAGCTTTCTTT	CASSLVQGDTEAFF
-	TRBJ2-1	-	TRBV7-6	TGTGCCAGCAGCTTAGAAGTGGGAGGGGGCACCTACAATGAGCAGTTCTTC	CASSLEVGGGTYNEQFF
few	TRBJ2-5	-	TRBV19	TGTGCCAGTAGTATAGGTAGCCAAGAGACCCAGTACTTC	CASSIGSQETQYF
-	TRBJ1-3	-	TRBV28	TGTGCCAGCAGTTTTGGGCAGTTCTCTGGAAACACCATATATTTT	CASSFGQFSGNTIYF
few	TRBJ2-1	TRBD1	TRBV7-9	TGTGCCGGTACGAGGACAGGGGAATCGGGCAATGAGCAGTTCTTC	CAGTRTGESGNEQFF
-	TRBJ2-7	-	TRBV28	TGTGCCAGCAGTTTGGGGGAATGGGAGCAGTACTTC	CASSLGEWEQYF
-	TRBJ2-7	TRBD2	TRBV28	TGTGCCAGCAGTTTCCTGGGCAGGGAAGGGACTAACGAGCAGTACTTC	CASSFLGREGTNEQYF
-	TRBJ2-3	-	TRBV4-2	TGTGCCAGCAGCCAGACCGAGGGGGGAGGGCCAGATACGCAGTATTTT	CASSQTEGGGPDTQYF
-	TRBJ2-5	TRBD2	TRBV7-2	TGTGCCAGCAGCTTAGCGGTGACTAGCGTGCAAGAGACCCAGTACTTC	CASSLAVTSVQETQYF
-	TRBJ2-3	TRBD1	TRBV29-1	TGCAGCGTTGACCCGCCAGGGGGCGCGGGGGATACGCAGTATTTT	CSVDPPGGAGDTQYF
-	TRBJ2-3	-	TRBV5-5	TGTGCCAGCAGCCAGAACAGCGGGTATAGCACAGATACGCAGTATTTT	CASSQNSGYSTDTQYF
-	TRBJ2-1	TRBD2	TRBV7-9	TGTGCCAGCAGCTTTGGACTAGCCTACAATGAGCAGTTCTTC	CASSFGLAYNEQFF
-	TRBJ1-3	-	TRBV9	TGTGCCAGCAGCGTAGGGGGGAGGGACTCTGGAAACACCATATATTTT	CASSVGGRDSGNTIYF
-	TRBJ1-1	TRBD1	TRBV6-1	TGTGCCAGCAAGTGGACAGGTGAAGCTTTCTTT	CASKWTGEAFF
-	TRBJ2-2	-	TRBV14	TGTGCCAGCAGTGTTCGGGCGGGACCCACCGGGGAGCTGTTTTTT	CASSVRAGPTGELFF
-	TRBJ2-1	-	TRBV7-9	TGTGCCAGCAGCTTACAGGGGAGGCAGTTCTTC	CASSLQGRQFF
-	TRBJ2-7	TRBD2	TRBV28	TGTGCCAGCAGTCCCGGGGGGGGTGCGGGTGACTACGAGCAGTACTTC	CASSPGGGAGDYEQYF
-	TRBJ2-7	TRBD2	TRBV9	TGTGCCAGCAGCGGCGGACTAGCGGGAGGGCGGGCCCACGAGCAGTACTTC	CASSGGLAGGRAHEQYF
-	TRBJ2-3	TRBD2	TRBV19	TGTGCCAGTACGGCGGGAGTGTCGTCAGATACGCAGTATTTT	CASTAGVSSDTQYF
-	TRBJ1-2	-	TRBV6-4	TGTGCCAGCACCTTCCCAGACAGAGGGTATAACTATGGCTACACCTTC	CASTFPDRGYNYGYTF
-	TRBJ2-2	TRBD2	TRBV4-1	TGCGCCAGCAGCCAAGAGACTAGCGACACCGGGGAGCTGTTTTTT	CASSQETSDTGELFF
-	TRBJ1-2	-	TRBV7-9	TGTGCCAGCAGCAACCTGGGCAGCTACTATGGCTACACCTTC	CASSNLGSYYGYTF
many	TRBJ2-6	-	TRBV2	TGTGCCAGCGCCCTTGGAAGGCCTAGTCTGGTCCTGACTTTC	CASALGRPSLVLTF
-	TRBJ2-5	TRBD2	TRBV28	TGTGCCAGCAGTTTAGGGACTAGCGGGAGGTTGGAGCAGTACTTC	CASSLGTSGRLEQYF
once	TRBJ2-1	TRBD2	TRBV5-4	TGTGCCAGCAGCTTGGTCGGACTAGACAATGAGCAGTTCTTC	CASSLVGLDNEQFF
-	TRBJ1-5	-	TRBV19	TGTGCCAGTAGTATCCTAACGGGAGGGTTGTTTCAGCCCCAGCATTTT	CASSILTGGLFQPQHF
-	TRBJ1-6	-	TRBV30	TGTGCCTGGAGTGTGGGGGCCGACTCCACCTCACCCCTCCACTTT	CAWSVGADSTSPLHF
-	TRBJ1-4	TRBD1	TRBV18	TGTGCCAGCTCGCCAAACAGGGGAACTAATGAAAAACTGTTTTTT	CASSPNRGTNEKLFF
-	TRBJ2-2	-	TRBV7-9	TGTGCCAGCAGCGCCCGCCCGGACAGATCCACCGGGGAGCTGTTTTTT	CASSARPDRSTGELFF
many	TRBJ2-2	-	TRBV4-2	TGTGCCAGCAGCCCCCAAAAGTGGGGGGAAAGCACCGGGGAGCTGTTTTTT	CASSPQKWGESTGELFF